This T cell receptor beta chain was sequenced during a study of identical twins. Every one of the donors was a healthy Caucasian. Study results and limitations: Without tracking the same donors, conclusions rested on cross-sectional statistical analysis.

This clonotype was observed at least ten times. Its antigen remains unidentified. Deletions cut 4 bases from V and 9 bases from J, with 10 bases between. This CDR3 comprises 10 residues. Germline V lookup: CDR1 DFQATT, CDR2 SNEGSKA (reference sequence). MiXCR, applied by TCRdb to the 5' RACE reads, yields one record per CDR3 protein. The sample lists around 570,000 distinct CDR3 sequences; just under 10% were seen once. These data were likewise used in another study, on yellow fever vaccine responses in identical twins.

The chain couples TRBV20-1 to TRBJ2-7; no reliable D call. Sequencing was performed on PBMCs. The receptor was isolated from a woman younger than 30 in good health. The CDR3 nucleotides read TGCAGTGCTACAAAACTTGGGCAGTACTTC. Translating it yields CSATKLGQYF.